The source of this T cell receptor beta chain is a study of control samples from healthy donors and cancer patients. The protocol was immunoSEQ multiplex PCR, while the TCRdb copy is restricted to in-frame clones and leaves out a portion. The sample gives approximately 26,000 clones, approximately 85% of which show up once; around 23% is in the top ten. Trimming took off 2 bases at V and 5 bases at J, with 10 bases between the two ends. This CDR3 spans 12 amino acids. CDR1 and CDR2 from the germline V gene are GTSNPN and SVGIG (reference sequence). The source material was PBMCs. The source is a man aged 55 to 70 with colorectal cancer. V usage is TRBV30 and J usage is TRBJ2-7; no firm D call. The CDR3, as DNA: TGTGCCTGGAGTCCCGATCGCAACGAGCAGTACTTC. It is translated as CAWSPDRNEQYF.